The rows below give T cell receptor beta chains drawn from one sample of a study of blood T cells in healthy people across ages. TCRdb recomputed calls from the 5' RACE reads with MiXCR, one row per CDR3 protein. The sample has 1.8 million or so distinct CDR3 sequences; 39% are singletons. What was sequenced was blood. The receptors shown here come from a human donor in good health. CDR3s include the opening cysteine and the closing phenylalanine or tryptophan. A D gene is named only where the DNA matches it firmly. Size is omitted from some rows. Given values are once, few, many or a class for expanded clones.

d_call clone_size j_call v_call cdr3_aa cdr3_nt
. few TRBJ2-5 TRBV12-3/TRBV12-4 CASSLVVEQRKETQYF TGTGCCAGCAGTTTAGTTGTTGAACAGAGAAAAGAGACCCAGTACTTC
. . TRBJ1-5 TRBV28 CASKGGAVQPQHF TGTGCCAGCAAGGGGGGCGCAGTCCAGCCCCAGCATTTT
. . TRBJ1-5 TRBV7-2 CASSFTGWGQPQHF TGTGCCAGCAGCTTTACGGGGTGGGGTCAGCCCCAGCATTTT
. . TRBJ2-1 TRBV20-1 CSAAAQEADSYNEQFF TGCAGTGCTGCCGCTCAAGAAGCGGACTCCTACAATGAGCAGTTCTTC
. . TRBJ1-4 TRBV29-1 CSVIQGPVEKLFF TGCAGCGTTATCCAGGGCCCGGTGGAAAAACTGTTTTTT
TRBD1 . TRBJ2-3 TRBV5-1 CASSQEPQGWTDTQYF TGCGCCAGCAGCCAGGAACCACAGGGGTGGACAGATACGCAGTATTTT
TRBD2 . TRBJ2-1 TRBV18 CASSPQRGDYNEQFF TGTGCCAGCTCACCACAGCGGGGGGACTACAATGAGCAGTTCTTC
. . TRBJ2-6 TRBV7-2 CASSLAVVGYRSGANALTF TGTGCCAGCAGCTTAGCGGTAGTAGGGTACCGCTCTGGGGCCAACGCCCTGACTTTC
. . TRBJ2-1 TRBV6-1 CASTLLETGRRRNEQSF TGTGCCAGCACCCTACTAGAGACAGGTAGGAGGAGGAATGAGCAGTCCTTC
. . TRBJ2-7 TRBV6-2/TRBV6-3 CASSYGDGSTYEQYF TGTGCCAGCAGTTACGGGGACGGATCCACCTACGAGCAGTACTTC
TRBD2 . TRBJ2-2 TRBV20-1 CSASRLAANTGELFF TGCAGTGCTAGTCGGCTAGCGGCGAACACCGGGGAGCTGTTTTTT
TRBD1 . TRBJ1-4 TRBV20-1 CSASGQRVGEKLFF TGCAGTGCTTCGGGACAGAGGGTGGGTGAAAAACTGTTTTTT
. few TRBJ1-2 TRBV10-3 CAISGGVSAGYTF TGTGCCATCAGTGGGGGGGTCTCCGCTGGCTACACCTTC
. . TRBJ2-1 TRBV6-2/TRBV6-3 CASSSTLPNEQFF TGTGCCAGCAGTTCGACTCTACCCAATGAGCAGTTCTTC
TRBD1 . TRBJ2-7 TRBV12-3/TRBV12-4 CASSFVGDRGTYLAYEQYF TGTGCCAGCAGTTTTGTAGGGGACAGGGGAACTTATTTGGCCTACGAGCAGTACTTC
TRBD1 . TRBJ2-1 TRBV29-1 CSARQGSSYNEQFF TGCAGCGCCAGACAGGGGAGCTCCTACAATGAGCAGTTCTTC
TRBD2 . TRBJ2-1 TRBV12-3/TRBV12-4 CASSLAIASGTYNEQFF TGTGCCAGCAGTTTAGCGATTGCTAGCGGGACCTACAATGAGCAGTTCTTC
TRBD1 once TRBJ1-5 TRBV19 CASSRDRGRGQPQHF TGTGCCAGTAGCCGGGACAGGGGGCGCGGTCAGCCCCAGCATTTT
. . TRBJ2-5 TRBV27 CASSETRGFGETQYF TGTGCCAGCAGCGAGACACGTGGGTTTGGGGAGACCCAGTACTTC
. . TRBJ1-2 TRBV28 CASSLLEQHYGYTF TGTGCCAGCAGTTTATTAGAGCAACACTATGGCTACACCTTC
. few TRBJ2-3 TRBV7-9 CASSLTVAQDTQYF TGTGCCAGCAGCTTAACGGTAGCGCAGGATACGCAGTATTTT
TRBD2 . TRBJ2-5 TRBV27 CASSFRLAGVQETQYF TGTGCCAGCAGTTTTCGACTAGCGGGGGTACAAGAGACCCAGTACTTC
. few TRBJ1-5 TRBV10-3 CAISASNQPQHF TGTGCCATCAGTGCAAGCAATCAGCCCCAGCATTTT
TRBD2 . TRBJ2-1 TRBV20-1 CSARDSSGGLYNEQFF TGCAGTGCTAGAGACTCTAGCGGGGGGCTCTACAATGAGCAGTTCTTC
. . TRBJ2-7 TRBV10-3 CAINRAIGNEQYF TGTGCCATCAACAGGGCAATCGGGAACGAGCAGTACTTC
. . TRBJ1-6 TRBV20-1 CSAAGGGSSYNSPLHF TGCAGTGCGGCGGGCGGTGGGAGCTCCTATAATTCACCCCTCCACTTT